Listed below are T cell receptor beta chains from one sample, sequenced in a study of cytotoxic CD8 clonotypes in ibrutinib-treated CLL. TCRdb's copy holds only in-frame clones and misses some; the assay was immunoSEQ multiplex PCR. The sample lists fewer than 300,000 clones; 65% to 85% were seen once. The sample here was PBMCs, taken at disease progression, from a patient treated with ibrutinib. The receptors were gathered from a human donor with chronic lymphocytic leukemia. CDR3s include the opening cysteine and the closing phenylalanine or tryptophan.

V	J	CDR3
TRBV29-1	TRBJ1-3	CSVTWIPGNTIYF
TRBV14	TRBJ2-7	CASSQHRDPPDF
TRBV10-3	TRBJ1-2	CAISESTSPAYGYTF
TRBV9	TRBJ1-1	CASSVTSEAFF
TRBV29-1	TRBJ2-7	CSADRGHEQYF
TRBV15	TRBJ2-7	CATSRTGRPYEQYF
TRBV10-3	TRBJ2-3	CAISETGTGPRDTQYF
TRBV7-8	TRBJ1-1	CASSTRFPGQGPEAFF
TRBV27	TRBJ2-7	CASSLGGSPYEQYF
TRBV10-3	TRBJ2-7	CAISPGGRDGSYEQYF
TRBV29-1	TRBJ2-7	CSVSRGRDEQYF
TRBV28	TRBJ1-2	CASSPWRGRDYGYTF
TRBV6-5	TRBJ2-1	CASSYSELAGGIEQFF
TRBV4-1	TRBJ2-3	CASSQRSGGTDTQYF
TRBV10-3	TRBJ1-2	CAISEWGGTNYGYTF
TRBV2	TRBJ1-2	CASSGAGTPYGYTF
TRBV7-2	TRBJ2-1	CASSLGPHSGGAYNEQFF
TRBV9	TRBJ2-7	CASSVEGSGNVQYF
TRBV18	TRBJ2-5	CASSSQGAETQYF
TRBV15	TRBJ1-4	CATSGYDSPNEKLFF